One sample yielded the 29 T cell receptor beta chains listed below, sequenced in a study of regulatory T cells in long-lasting Graves disease. Arm-PCR of CDR3 regions with iRepertoire HTBI primers generated TCR beta libraries. TCRdb independently ran MiXCR on the multiplex PCR reads; one entry per CDR3 protein. The sample lists roughly 490,000 distinct CDR3 sequences; roughly 23% were seen once. Stated time point: persistent/refractory GD, antithyroid drugs over 5 years with positive TRAb. Isolated PBMC RNA provided the starting material for the TCR library. The source material was peripheral blood mononuclear cells (PBMCs), sampled when the disease was refractory, from a patient treated with antithyroid drugs. The receptor source for this set is a female donor with Graves disease.

The CDR3 DNA sequence: TGTGCCAGCAGTTTATCGAGGGGGGCTGAAGCTTTCTTT. It specifies CASSLSRGAEAFF. The rearrangement joins TRBV27 to TRBJ1-1; a weak D match, TRBD1 (6 bases). Germline V gives CDR1 MNHEY, CDR2 SMNVEV (reference sequence). The CDR3 has 13 amino acids. V was pared by 0 bases and J by 6 bases, with 8 bases between.

This clonotype was found a few times. This chain connects TRBV20-1 to TRBJ2-7; D possibly uses TRBD1 or TRBD2 (5 bases each). Germline V gene sequence: CDR1 DFQATT, CDR2 SNEGSKA (reference sequence). The CDR3 sequence is 14 residues long. Trimming took off 5 bases at V and 2 bases at J, with 16 bases between the two ends. The CDR3 bases are TGCAGTGCTTCCCGGGACGGGAAAACCTACGAGCAGTACTTC. The encoded protein is CSASRDGKTYEQYF.

Turning to this clonotype: An end of the junction does not agree with germline; a read error may underlie this. This chain joins TRBV7-2 and TRBJ1-4, with 7 positions matching TRBD1. Germline lookup yields CDR1 SGHTA and CDR2 FQGNSA. CDR3 length: 15 residues. The CDR3 spells CASSHGDRTNEELFF. The CDR3 coding sequence is TGTGCCAGCAGCCACGGGGACAGAACTAATGAAGAACTGTTTTTT.

This clonotype has ten or more counts. The chain is built from TRBV28 and TRBJ2-7; 11 bases align to TRBD2. Germline V gives CDR1 MDHEN, CDR2 SYDVKM. The CDR3 totals 15 residues. J gave up 7 bases and V 8 bases, and 13 bases lay outside the gene matches. CDR3 bases: TGTGCCAGCTTTCGCGTAGCGGGGGGGCCGGGTGAGCAGTACTTC. Translation gives CASFRVAGGPGEQYF.

This clonotype was counted ten times or more. V gene TRBV12-3 or TRBV12-4 combines with J gene TRBJ2-7; 9 bases map to TRBD1. The CDR3 has 15 residues. Unmatched junction bases numbered 9, after V lost 3 bases and J lost 6 bases. CDR3 in amino acids: CASSFSGTGKSEQYF. CDR3 sequence (DNA): TGTGCCAGCAGTTTCTCCGGGACAGGGAAAAGCGAGCAGTACTTC.

Many counts were recorded for this clonotype. The V call is TRBV10-3, the J call TRBJ1-2; a possible D gene is TRBD1 (5 bases). The length of the CDR3 is 17 residues. V lost 6 bases, J lost 4 bases, and 24 bases lay in between. The V gene's germline CDR1 is ENHRY and CDR2 SYGVKD. CDR3 bases: TGTGCCATCAGGGAAACCAAAGTCGACAGCCCCTCCTATGGCTACACCTTC. Its protein is CAIRETKVDSPSYGYTF.

Only a few counts were recorded for this clonotype. The chain links TRBV19 to TRBJ1-4, with D unresolved. Germline V gene sequence: CDR1 LNHDA, CDR2 SQIVND (reference sequence). V was clipped by 9 bases and J by 6 bases, with 8 bases between them. The length of the CDR3 is 11 residues. The CDR3 nucleotides are TGTGCCAGCGGGCCCCATGAAAAACTGTTTTTT. It is translated as CASGPHEKLFF.

Regarding this clonotype: A much bigger clone sits one base away, suggesting this may be a read error. The chain recombines TRBV6-1 with TRBJ2-7; no firm D call. CDR3 length equals 14 residues. Germline CDR1 and CDR2: MNHNS and SASEGT. The CDR3 DNA sequence: TGTGCCTGCAGTCCTGACGGCTATAGTGCCGAGCAGTACTTC. It is translated as CACSPDGYSAEQYF.

This clonotype was found many times. This chain joins TRBV7-2 and TRBJ2-7; D is unclear. This CDR3 region has 12 residues. V shed 3 bases and J shed 0 bases, with 3 bases lying between them. The germline CDR1 and CDR2 sequences are SGHTA and FQGNSA. This CDR3 reads CASSFPSYEQYF. The CDR3 nucleotides are TGTGCCAGCAGCTTCCCCTCCTACGAGCAGTACTTC.

About this clonotype: The CDR3 end shows no conserved phenylalanine or tryptophan, and so a read error is likely. V is TRBV7-9 and J is TRBJ1-2; D remains unclear. The V gene's germline CDR1 is SEHNR and CDR2 FQNEAQ (reference sequence). The V end lost 4 bases, the J end lost 8 bases, and 14 bases lay between the germline ends. CDR3 length equals 13 residues. The DNA for the CDR3 is TGTGCCAGCAGCTCTATACGCATGCGGGGCTACACCCTC. Its translation: CASSSIRMRGYTL.

Remarks on this clonotype: The junction and the germline gene differ at one end; a read error may be behind it. V usage is TRBV5-1 and J usage is TRBJ1-5; D might be TRBD1 (6 bases). This CDR3 contains 14 residues. Germline V gene lookup returns CDR1 SGHRS and CDR2 YFSETQ. The CDR3 loop reads CASSFRGANQPQHF. The CDR3 DNA follows: TGTGCCAGCAGCTTCCGGGGGGCCAATCAGCCCCAGCATTTT.

V is TRBV6-1 and J is TRBJ1-5, with D hard to call. V dropped 5 bases and J dropped 6 bases, with 17 bases sitting between them. The CDR3 length is 15 residues. Germline assignment: CDR1 MNHNS and CDR2 SASEGT. Here the CDR3 DNA reads TGTGCCAGCAGTATGGGTCCAGAGGTCGGTCAGCCCCAGCATTTT. Protein sequence: CASSMGPEVGQPQHF.

The V and J genes are TRBV30 and TRBJ2-7; D call uncertain. The CDR3 consists of 11 residues. Germline V gives CDR1 GTSNPN, CDR2 SVGIG (reference sequence). V lost 1 base to trimming and J lost 6 bases, with 7 bases between them. CDR3 DNA: TGTGCCTGGAGTGATAACGTCGAGCAGTACTTC. Translation gives CAWSDNVEQYF. The whole variable domain, remainder taken from reference TRBV30 and TRBJ2-7, is SQTIHQWPATLVQPVGSPLSLECTVEGTSNPNLYWYRQAAGRGLQLLFYSVGIGQISSEVPQNLSASRPQDRQFILSSKKLLLSDSGFYLCAWSDNVEQYFGPGTRLTVT.

This clonotype was picked up many times. This rearrangement joins TRBV5-1 to TRBJ2-2; the match to TRBD1 covers 10 bases. The ends lost 5 bases at V and 9 bases at J; junction bases unmatched: 10. Germline CDR1 is SGHRS and CDR2 is YFSETQ. This CDR3 region has 15 residues. The CDR3 coding sequence is TGCGCCAGCAGACTCCGGGACAGGGGAATCCGGGAGCTGTTTTTT. It specifies CASRLRDRGIRELFF.

This rearrangement joins TRBV20-1 to TRBJ2-3, with D hard to call. Trimming pared 6 bases from V and 0 bases from J, leaving 4 bases between. This CDR3 has 11 amino acids. Germline V lookup: CDR1 DFQATT, CDR2 SNEGSKA (reference sequence). The CDR3 here is CSAQSTDTQYF. The DNA of the CDR3 is TGCAGTGCCCAGAGCACAGATACGCAGTATTTT.

In this sample, this clonotype turned up a few times. The chain is built from TRBV9 and TRBJ1-6, with D perhaps matching TRBD1 (5 bases). The ends were cut back, 3 bases at V and 8 bases at J, with 9 bases in the middle. Germline assignment: CDR1 SGDLS and CDR2 YYNGEE. The CDR3 is made up of 13 amino acids. CDR3 sequence reads: CASSGDVDSPLHF. CDR3 DNA: TGTGCCAGCAGCGGGGACGTTGATTCACCCCTCCACTTT. Supplemented by reference TRBV9 and TRBJ1-6, the full variable domain reads DSGVTQTPKHLITATGQRVTLRCSPRSGDLSVYWYQQSLDQGLQFLIQYYNGEERAKGNILERFSAQQFPDLHSELNLSSLELGDSALYFCASSGDVDSPLHFGNGTRLTVT.

This clonotype was detected only a few times. V and J are TRBV12-3 or TRBV12-4 and TRBJ2-4; perhaps TRBD2 as D (5 bases). The germline V and J ends were trimmed by 3 bases and 7 bases, with 7 bases remaining between them. The CDR3 length is 12 residues. The CDR3 DNA reads TGTGCCAGCAGTTTTGGGAGTAACATTCAGTACTTC. Residues: CASSFGSNIQYF.

On this clonotype itself: A much larger clonotype is one base distant, so this may be a read error. The rearrangement uses TRBV6-2 or TRBV6-3 and TRBJ1-5; no clear D. Trimming pared 10 bases from V and 0 bases from J, leaving 10 bases between. CDR1 and CDR2 (germline): MNHEY, SVGEGT. The CDR3 has 13 amino acids. The CDR3 is CATSDCSNQPQHF. The CDR3 bases are TGTGCCACCTCGGACTGTAGCAATCAGCCCCAGCATTTT.

The genes are TRBV5-1 and TRBJ1-1, with TRBD1 identical over 7 bases. The germline V gene has CDR1 SGHRS and CDR2 YFSETQ. With 7 bases clipped from V and 0 bases from J, the junction kept 9 bases outside the gene matches. This CDR3 contains 15 residues. The DNA for the CDR3 is TGCGCCAGCCAAAATCCGGGACAGCTGAACACTGAAGCTTTCTTT. It encodes CASQNPGQLNTEAFF. Using reference TRBV5-1 and TRBJ1-1 for the parts outside the CDR3, the full variable domain is KAGVTQTPRYLIKTRGQQVTLSCSPISGHRSVSWYQQTPGQGLQFLFEYFSETQRNKGNFPGRFSGRQFSNSRSEMNVSTLELGDSALYLCASQNPGQLNTEAFFGQGTRLTVV.

The V and J genes are TRBV12-3 or TRBV12-4 and TRBJ1-2; 11 bases align to TRBD1. The CDR3 runs to 16 residues. The trim removed 6 bases at V and 6 bases at J, leaving 12 bases unmatched. The CDR3 region has the DNA TGTGCCAGCAGGAGTCTTAGCCGGGACAGGGGGAATGGCTACACCTTC. It specifies CASRSLSRDRGNGYTF.

The chain combines TRBV20-1 with TRBJ1-5; D possibly corresponds to TRBD1 (5 bases). V was clipped by 4 bases and J by 3 bases, with 7 bases between them. The CDR3 consists of 12 residues. Germline V gene data show CDR1 as DFQATT and CDR2 as SNEGSKA (reference sequence). CDR3 in DNA: TGCAGTGCTACAGGGATCAATCAGCCCCAGCATTTT. Translated, it gives CSATGINQPQHF.

The sample holds a few counts of this clonotype. The V call is TRBV3-1, the J call TRBJ2-5, with D possibly being TRBD1 (6 bases). The V gene's germline CDR1 is LGHDT and CDR2 YNNKEL (reference sequence). The CDR3 runs 17 residues. V was trimmed by 2 bases and J by 5 bases, leaving 21 bases between them. CDR3 sequence (DNA): TGTGCCAGCAGCCAAATAAAAGACAGGTTTGGCTCGGAGACCCAGTACTTC. Residues: CASSQIKDRFGSETQYF.

This clonotype was seen many times. The chain is built from TRBV12-3 or TRBV12-4 and TRBJ2-7, with 7 bases that match TRBD2. The CDR3 is 14 residues long. The V gene end was trimmed by 5 bases and the J gene end by 9 bases; junction bases not matched to a gene: 13. This CDR3 is CASSTRTSPGGQYF. The CDR3 region has the DNA TGTGCCAGCAGTACCCGGACTTCACCGGGAGGGCAGTACTTC.

Many counts were recorded for this clonotype. The chain joins TRBV2 to TRBJ2-7; 7 nucleotides align to TRBD2. The V segment lost 3 bases and the J segment 0 bases; nucleotides outside the gene matches: 8. The CDR3 sequence is 16 residues long. Germline CDR1 reads SNHLY; CDR2 reads FYNNEI. The CDR3 DNA sequence: TGTGCCAGCAGTGAGATTAAGCGGGGATCCTCCTACGAGCAGTACTTC. Translation gives CASSEIKRGSSYEQYF.

This chain links TRBV5-1 with TRBJ2-1, with D maybe TRBD2 (6 bases). This CDR3 has 18 residues. Deletions cut 0 bases from V and 9 bases from J, with 25 bases between. Germline loops: CDR1 SGHRS, CDR2 YFSETQ. The CDR3 spells CASSLDRGGSWAVGEQFF. CDR3 DNA sequence: TGCGCCAGCAGCTTGGACCGTGGGGGGTCCTGGGCTGTTGGTGAGCAGTTCTTC.

The CDR3 spells CAIMLGGGVGEQYF. In nucleotides, the CDR3 is TGTGCCATCATGTTAGGGGGGGGAGTTGGCGAGCAGTACTTC. This chain joins TRBV10-3 and TRBJ2-7; possibly TRBD2 for D (7 bases). V was clipped by 7 bases and J by 6 bases, with 19 bases between them. CDR3 length: 14 residues. CDR1 is ENHRY and CDR2 is SYGVKD in the germline V gene.

The table lists this clonotype with many counts. The gene calls are TRBV2 and TRBJ2-7; TRBD1 matches 8 bases. The CDR3 is 14 residues long. Trimming at V came to 3 bases and at J to 3 bases, leaving 4 bases not matched to a gene. The V gene's germline CDR1 is SNHLY and CDR2 FYNNEI. CDR3 nucleotides: TGTGCCAGCAGTGAGCAGGGGGCGAACTACGAGCAGTACTTC. It yields the protein CASSEQGANYEQYF.

To note about this clonotype: One base away lies a much larger clone, so this may be a sequencing read error. The V and J genes are TRBV29-1 and TRBJ1-2; possibly TRBD1 for D (5 bases). The V gene's germline CDR1 is SQVTM and CDR2 ANQGSEA. This CDR3 spans 17 amino acids. V was clipped by 6 bases and J by 7 bases, with 30 bases between them. CDR3 amino acids: CSVVQLAKDWGIFGYTF. CDR3 sequence (DNA): TGCAGCGTCGTACAACTCGCCAAAGACTGGGGGATTTTTGGCTACACCTTC.

This clonotype appeared a few times. The chain is built from TRBV7-8 and TRBJ2-7, with 13 positions matching TRBD2. This CDR3 contains 19 residues. V trimming: 4 bases; J trimming: 5 bases; junction bases outside the gene matches: 17. The germline V gene has CDR1 SGHVS and CDR2 FQNEAQ. Written as DNA, the CDR3 is TGTGCCAGCAGCTCGGACCCACTAGCGGGGGGGCCTCAGTCAAACGAGCAGTACTTC. It yields the protein CASSSDPLAGGPQSNEQYF.